This T cell receptor (beta chain) was profiled in a study of T cells in Graves' hyperthyroidism and ophthalmopathy. Study context: The blood sample was taken at first diagnosis, before treatment began. Points from the study as a whole: For ophthalmopathy, model prediction preceded onset by a median about 6 months.

Clinical symptoms, serum thyroxine and TRAb, thyroid ultrasound and orbital computed tomography together formed the diagnostic basis. This clonotype was picked up many times. Its antigen remains unidentified. CDR1 and CDR2 from the germline V gene are GTSNPN and SVGIG (reference sequence). This CDR3 contains 13 residues. The V and J ends lost 2 bases and 9 bases, in that order; junction bases with no gene match: 9. The source material, RNA transcripts, was used to amplify TCR beta CDR3 regions. HTBI primers drove first-round RT-PCR of the TCR CDR3. Each CDR3 protein gets one entry after TCRdb re-called the multiplex PCR reads with MiXCR. In the table there are about 500,000 distinct CDR3 sequences, around 15% of which are singletons.

The receptor was isolated from a woman in her twenties or thirties with Graves' ophthalmopathy. This chain connects TRBV30 to TRBJ2-7; 8 bases align to TRBD2. Material for sequencing was blood. This CDR3 reads CAWSQGLAKAQYF. DNA of the CDR3: TGTGCCTGGAGTCAAGGACTAGCAAAGGCGCAGTACTTC.